This T cell receptor beta chain was captured by sequencing in a study of siplizumab effects on memory and regulatory T cells. Study details: The authors ran mixed lymphocyte reactions in pairs, with siplizumab at 1 ug/mL or without drug.

J was trimmed by 2 bases and V by 4 bases; bases with no gene match: 5. There are 14 residues in the CDR3. CDR1 SGHRS and CDR2 YFSETQ come from the germline V gene. Profiling relied on immunoSEQ multiplex PCR, and the TCRdb table lists in-frame clones only, not all of them. This table has 18,000 or so clones, under 55% appearing once. About this clone itself: Its cognate antigen is unknown.

General study results and limits: Naive T cells seemed more diverse than memory cells and seemed major alloresponse contributors. In roughly 80-96% of proliferating CD4+ or CD8+ clones, a naive or memory phenotype could not be assigned.

Coculturing at 37°C lasted 6 days for the mixed lymphocyte reaction cells. The specimen sequenced was CFSE-low (dividing) CD4+ T cells sorted from an allogeneic mixed lymphocyte reaction. V is TRBV5-1 and J is TRBJ2-5; 7 bases are shared with TRBD1. This clonotype was sampled from a human donor in good health; the cells came from an allogeneic mixed lymphocyte reaction. CDR3 coding DNA: TGCGCCAGCAGCCAGGGGGATGCTCAAGAGACCCAGTACTTC. Translation: CASSQGDAQETQYF.